A single sample gave rise to the 28 T cell receptor beta chains below, sequenced in a study of shared clonotypes between healthy human individuals. This table comes from immunoSEQ multiplex PCR, and its TCRdb copy is limited to in-frame clones, with some not included. Here the sample spans 470,000 or so clones, 70% to 80% being singletons. Source material: PBMCs. The receptors were sampled from a woman aged 40-49 years in good health. Some clones in this sample may be carry-over from other donors' samples.

Worth noting for this clone: Germline is not matched at one junction end, which may reflect a read error. The CDR3 bases are TGTGCTAGCAGCCCAGGTCCCGCCCGAGAGACCCAGTACTTC. Its translation: CASSPGPARETQYF. The chain joins TRBV7-7 to TRBJ2-5; no reliable D call. Germline V gene sequence: CDR1 SSHAT, CDR2 FNYEAQ (reference sequence). The CDR3 extends over 14 amino acids.

The chain carries TRBV2 and TRBJ2-5; tentative D call: TRBD1 (5 bases). Germline CDR1 reads SNHLY; CDR2 reads FYNNEI. V gave up 6 bases and J gave up 3 bases, with 5 bases separating them. The CDR3 contains 11 residues. Here the CDR3 DNA reads TGTGCCAGCAGACAGGAAGAGACCCAGTACTTC. Translating gives CASRQEETQYF.

The V gene is TRBV18, the J gene TRBJ1-5; weak D call: TRBD1 (6 bases). The germline V and J ends were trimmed by 3 bases and 5 bases, with 20 bases remaining between them. Germline V gene lookup returns CDR1 KGHSH and CDR2 LQKENI. The CDR3 has 17 amino acids. The CDR3 loop reads CASSPYTGAGADQPQHF. CDR3 sequence (DNA): TGTGCCAGCTCACCTTATACGGGGGCCGGGGCAGATCAGCCCCAGCATTTT.

The chain uses TRBV5-6 and TRBJ2-4; the D gene could be TRBD1 or TRBD2 (5 bases each). This CDR3 spans 16 amino acids. V dropped 0 bases and J dropped 7 bases, with 17 bases sitting between them. Germline CDR1 and CDR2: SGHDT and YYEEEE. CDR3 sequence reads: CASSLGARGWNNIQYF. CDR3 coding DNA: TGTGCCAGCAGCTTGGGCGCTCGGGGCTGGAACAACATTCAGTACTTC.

This clone was detected only a few times. The gene calls are TRBV7-3 and TRBJ1-2; TRBD1 matches 7 bases. The length of the CDR3 is 14 residues. V trimming: 4 bases; J trimming: 8 bases; junction bases outside the gene matches: 10. Germline values: CDR1 SGHTA, CDR2 FQGTGA. The CDR3 is CASSSGGTEVGYTF. In DNA form, the CDR3 reads TGTGCCAGCAGCTCAGGTGGGACAGAGGTCGGCTACACCTTC.

The chain carries TRBV7-9 and TRBJ1-2; TRBD1 agrees at 8 bases. With V trimmed by 1 base and J by 1 base, 2 bases remained unmatched. The CDR3 consists of 15 residues. Germline V gives CDR1 SEHNR, CDR2 FQNEAQ (reference sequence). This CDR3 is CASSLGTGINYGYTF. CDR3 sequence (DNA): TGTGCCAGCAGCTTAGGGACAGGGATTAACTATGGCTACACCTTC.

The V and J genes are TRBV7-8 and TRBJ1-2; 10 nucleotides agree with TRBD1. The CDR3 length is 15 residues. Germline CDR1 reads SGHVS; CDR2 reads FQNEAQ. Trimming took 3 bases from V and 6 from J; bases not matched to a gene: 7. The CDR3 sequence: CASSFSPGTGDGYTF. Written as DNA, the CDR3 is TGTGCCAGCAGCTTCTCCCCCGGGACAGGGGATGGCTACACCTTC.

This chain links TRBV4-2 with TRBJ2-2; D call uncertain. Germline V gene data show CDR1 as LGHNA and CDR2 as YNFKEQ. CDR3 length equals 17 residues. Between the trimmed V and J ends, which lost 0 bases and 0 bases, there was a span of 11 bases. The CDR3 DNA is TGTGCCAGCAGCCAAGAGTCGGCGGAAACGAACACCGGGGAGCTGTTTTTT. This sequence encodes CASSQESAETNTGELFF.

This chain links TRBV7-9 with TRBJ1-4; D remains unclear. This CDR3 region has 15 residues. The germline V and J ends were trimmed by 0 bases and 0 bases, with 5 bases remaining between them. Germline lookup yields CDR1 SEHNR and CDR2 FQNEAQ (reference sequence). This CDR3 is CASSLAAATNEKLFF. The CDR3 DNA reads TGTGCCAGCAGCTTAGCCGCTGCAACTAATGAAAAACTGTTTTTT.

This chain connects TRBV16 to TRBJ2-5; D gene uncertain. V was shortened by 2 bases and J by 5 bases, with 12 bases between the two germline ends. The length of the CDR3 is 14 residues. Germline loops: CDR1 KGHSY, CDR2 FQNENV. The CDR3, as DNA: TGTGCCAGCAGCCAAACGTGGTTCGGGGAGACCCAGTACTTC. It translates to CASSQTWFGETQYF.

This clone appeared a single time. This sequence joins TRBV5-1 and TRBJ2-2; 11 positions match TRBD2. Germline CDR1 reads SGHRS; CDR2 reads YFSETQ. This CDR3 is built from 16 residues. Trimming cost V 1 base and J 7 bases; bases outside gene matches: 6. The CDR3 sequence is CASSLPSLAGGGELFF. The CDR3 DNA is TGCGCCAGCAGCTTGCCATCCCTAGCGGGAGGCGGGGAGCTGTTTTTT. Drawing the rest from reference TRBV5-1 and TRBJ2-2, the complete variable domain is KAGVTQTPRYLIKTRGQQVTLSCSPISGHRSVSWYQQTPGQGLQFLFEYFSETQRNKGNFPGRFSGRQFSNSRSEMNVSTLELGDSALYLCASSLPSLAGGGELFFGEGSRLTVL.

The chain combines TRBV18 with TRBJ2-2; 10 positions agree with TRBD2. The trim removed 9 bases at V and 4 bases at J, leaving 5 bases unmatched. The CDR3 has 14 residues. In germline, CDR1 is KGHSH, CDR2 LQKENI. CDR3: CASLTSGLTGELFF. The CDR3 DNA follows: TGTGCCAGTTTGACTAGCGGGCTCACCGGGGAGCTGTTTTTT. Full variable domain (outside the CDR3, taken from reference TRBV18 and TRBJ2-2): NAGVMQNPRHLVRRRGQEARLRCSPMKGHSHVYWYRQLPEEGLKFMVYLQKENIIDESGMPKERFSAEFPKEGPSILRIQQVVRGDSAAYFCASLTSGLTGELFFGEGSRLTVL.

The chain recombines TRBV28 with TRBJ1-2, with 11 bases identical to TRBD1. The CDR3 runs 15 residues. V dropped 5 bases and J dropped 8; count of bases not matched to a gene: 10. Germline V gene data show CDR1 as MDHEN and CDR2 as SYDVKM. The CDR3 loop is CASSIGTGGMRGYTF. The CDR3, as DNA: TGTGCCAGCAGTATCGGGACAGGGGGAATGCGCGGCTACACCTTC.

The chain links TRBV28 to TRBJ2-5; no reliable D call. The CDR3 loop spans 11 amino acids. V lost 6 bases and J lost 7, with 9 bases in between. CDR1 is MDHEN, CDR2 SYDVKM, per germline. CDR3 amino acids: CASRNGVTQYF. The CDR3 nucleotides are TGTGCCAGCAGGAACGGAGTGACCCAGTACTTC.

As regards this clone: The junction departs from the called germline gene at one end, perhaps through a read error. This chain joins TRBV7-3 and TRBJ2-7; 7 bases agree with TRBD2. Looked up from germline, CDR1 is SGHTA and CDR2 is FQGTGA. This CDR3 is 14 amino acids long. The CDR3 spells CASSVSGIGNEKYF. CDR3 DNA sequence: TGTGCCAGCAGCGTAAGCGGGATCGGTAACGAGAAGTACTTC.

The rearrangement uses TRBV28 and TRBJ2-7; 10 positions match TRBD2. The ends lost 4 bases at V and 4 bases at J; junction bases unmatched: 7. This CDR3 region has 15 residues. Germline V lookup: CDR1 MDHEN, CDR2 SYDVKM. This CDR3 reads CASSWTPSGSYEQYF. Here the CDR3 DNA reads TGTGCCAGCAGTTGGACACCTAGCGGGAGTTACGAGCAGTACTTC.

The rearrangement links TRBV28 to TRBJ2-1, with D unclear. Trimming pared 11 bases from V and 5 bases from J, leaving 16 bases between. The V gene's germline CDR1 is MDHEN and CDR2 SYDVKM. The CDR3 is 13 amino acids. The CDR3 reads CALGPVPNNEQFF. The CDR3 DNA reads as TGTGCCCTTGGCCCAGTTCCTAACAATGAGCAGTTCTTC.

This rearrangement joins TRBV27 to TRBJ1-1; D is perhaps TRBD1 (6 bases). The CDR3 has 15 amino acids. Germline V lookup: CDR1 MNHEY, CDR2 SMNVEV (reference sequence). Deletions cut 4 bases from V and 0 bases from J, with 12 bases between. CDR3 loop: CASSSLTGLNTEAFF. CDR3 DNA sequence: TGTGCCAGCAGTTCCTTGACAGGCTTGAACACTGAAGCTTTCTTT.

V usage is TRBV6-6 and J usage is TRBJ1-5; D not resolved. CDR1 is MNHNY and CDR2 is SVGAGI in the germline V gene (reference sequence). The V end was cut by 1 base, the J end by 5 bases, with 6 bases between. This CDR3 comprises 13 residues. In DNA, the CDR3 is TGTGCCAGCAGTTACTTGGTAGATCAGCCCCAGCATTTT. Residues: CASSYLVDQPQHF.

This clone has just one count. V is TRBV29-1 and J is TRBJ2-1, with 12 bases that match TRBD2. V lost 1 base to trimming and J lost 6 bases; unmatched junction nucleotides: 13. The CDR3 sequence is 18 residues long. Germline-derived CDR1 and CDR2 are SQVTM and ANQGSEA. CDR3 in DNA: TGCAGCGTTGAAGGGACTAGCGGGATGTTTATTAGCCTCAATGAGCAGTTCTTC. Encoded protein: CSVEGTSGMFISLNEQFF.

The J gene is TRBJ2-3, the V gene TRBV5-1; TRBD2 matches at 13 bases. CDR3 length: 17 residues. Germline CDR1 SGHRS, CDR2 YFSETQ. The V segment lost 5 bases and the J segment 2 bases; nucleotides outside the gene matches: 8. The CDR3 DNA follows: TGCGCCAGCAGGGCCACCGGGACTAGCGGGATCACAGATACGCAGTATTTT. Translation: CASRATGTSGITDTQYF.

This sequence joins TRBV2 and TRBJ2-1, with 9 positions matching TRBD1. The germline gives CDR1 SNHLY, CDR2 FYNNEI. The junction had 7 bases not matched to a gene; V was cut back by 6 bases and J by 7 bases. The CDR3 consists of 14 residues. The DNA of the CDR3 is TGTGCCAGCAGGGCGACAGGGGGTCAAAATGAGCAGTTCTTC. Protein product: CASRATGGQNEQFF.

Worth noting for this clone: Different DNA sequences within this sample yield the same CDR3. J is TRBJ2-7 and V is TRBV30; D is ambiguous. V was trimmed by 5 bases and J by 0 bases, leaving 5 bases between them. The CDR3 covers 11 residues. Germline CDR1 reads GTSNPN; CDR2 reads SVGIG (reference sequence). The CDR3: CAWASSYEQYF. CDR3 DNA: TGTGCCTGGGCGAGCTCCTACGAGCAGTACTTC.

The V gene is TRBV20-1, the J gene TRBJ2-3; either TRBD1 or TRBD2 may fit D (5 bases each). Germline loops: CDR1 DFQATT, CDR2 SNEGSKA (reference sequence). V gave up 5 bases and J gave up 6 bases, with 9 bases separating them. The CDR3 has 11 residues. The CDR3 nucleotides are TGCAGTGCTCCAGAGGGGGATACGCAGTATTTT. Translation: CSAPEGDTQYF.

The chain couples TRBV2 to TRBJ2-1, with TRBD1 matching over 7 bases. The germline V gene encodes CDR1 SNHLY and CDR2 FYNNEI. V lost 6 bases to trimming and J lost 13 bases; unmatched junction nucleotides: 6. The CDR3 covers 11 residues. The CDR3 bases are TGTGCCAGCAGCGTCCGGGACAGCCAGTTCTTC. Translation: CASSVRDSQFF.

This sequence joins TRBV10-1 and TRBJ1-2, with 10 bases matching TRBD1. The germline CDR1 and CDR2 sequences are WNHNN and SYGVQD (reference sequence). The V segment lost 7 bases and the J segment 6 bases; nucleotides outside the gene matches: 11. The CDR3 contains 15 residues. The CDR3 reads CASTEGTGARDGYTF. DNA of the CDR3: TGCGCCAGCACCGAGGGGACAGGGGCGCGGGATGGCTACACCTTC.

On this clone: Within the sample, other DNA sequences also encode this same CDR3. This sequence joins TRBV28 and TRBJ2-2; D is uncertain. The CDR3 is made up of 13 amino acids. V was cut by 0 bases and J by 1 base, with 0 bases left in between. Germline lookup yields CDR1 MDHEN and CDR2 SYDVKM. CDR3 region: CASSLWNTGELFF. CDR3 nucleotides: TGTGCCAGCAGTTTATGGAACACCGGGGAGCTGTTTTTT. The full variable domain, with the rest looked up from reference TRBV28 and TRBJ2-2, is DVKVTQSSRYLVKRTGEKVFLECVQDMDHENMFWYRQDPGLGLRLIYFSYDVKMKEKGDIPEGYSVSREKKERFSLILESASTNQTSMYLCASSLWNTGELFFGEGSRLTVL.

In the case of this clone: Additional DNA sequences in this sample encode the identical CDR3. J is TRBJ2-2 and V is TRBV2; D unclear. The germline gives CDR1 SNHLY, CDR2 FYNNEI. This CDR3 comprises 13 residues. Trimming pared 4 bases from V and 1 base from J, leaving 4 bases between. The CDR3 DNA is TGTGCCAGCAGTGGTCAGAACACCGGGGAGCTGTTTTTT. This codes for CASSGQNTGELFF.